These 13 T cell receptor beta chains were all obtained from the same sample, sequenced in a study of cytomegalovirus exposure and HLA in healthy donors. Here immunoSEQ multiplex PCR was the method, and the copy in TCRdb shows in-frame clones only, minus some. The data contain 120,000 or so clones, 89% of them singletons. The sample taken for sequencing was PBMCs. Receptor source: a woman under 30 in good health and CMV-seronegative.

The V call is TRBV28, the J call TRBJ1-2, with TRBD1 matching 8 bases. Germline CDR1 reads MDHEN; CDR2 reads SYDVKM. V lost 4 bases, J lost 4 bases, and 14 bases stayed unmatched. This CDR3 region has 17 residues. The CDR3: CASSSEAAGTGLYGYTF. The CDR3 DNA follows: TGTGCCAGCAGTTCAGAAGCCGCCGGGACAGGACTCTATGGCTACACCTTC.

This sequence joins TRBV5-1 and TRBJ1-1, with 9 bases matching TRBD1. The CDR3 loop spans 14 amino acids. Unmatched junction bases numbered 2, after V lost 4 bases and J lost 1 base. Germline-derived CDR1 and CDR2 are SGHRS and YFSETQ. CDR3 DNA sequence: TGCGCCAGCAGCATACAGGGGGCGAACACTGAAGCTTTCTTT. It is translated as CASSIQGANTEAFF. Full variable domain (missing parts from reference TRBV5-1 and TRBJ1-1): KAGVTQTPRYLIKTRGQQVTLSCSPISGHRSVSWYQQTPGQGLQFLFEYFSETQRNKGNFPGRFSGRQFSNSRSEMNVSTLELGDSALYLCASSIQGANTEAFFGQGTRLTVV.

V gene TRBV6-5 combines with J gene TRBJ2-7; D perhaps matches TRBD1 (6 bases). The ends were cut back, 7 bases at V and 8 bases at J, with 15 bases in the middle. The CDR3 has 12 amino acids. CDR1 and CDR2 from the germline V gene are MNHEY and SVGAGI. The DNA for the CDR3 is TGTGCCAGCACCACAGGGTTCGGTAAGCAGTACTTC. Translating it yields CASTTGFGKQYF.

The CDR3 region has the DNA TGTGCCAGCAGTCTCCCGACTAGCGGGGGGCGCTTCAATGAGCAGTTCTTC. Translation: CASSLPTSGGRFNEQFF. V usage is TRBV28 and J usage is TRBJ2-1; 13 bases map to TRBD2. Germline values: CDR1 MDHEN, CDR2 SYDVKM. V lost 5 bases to trimming and J lost 6 bases; unmatched junction nucleotides: 10. The CDR3 length is 17 residues.

The rearrangement uses TRBV5-1 and TRBJ1-3, with a tentative D call TRBD1 (5 bases). Trimming left V 0 bases short and J 2 bases short, with 9 bases between. The length of the CDR3 is 15 residues. Germline V gene sequence: CDR1 SGHRS, CDR2 YFSETQ. CDR3 sequence reads: CASSLEGEPGNTIYF. The CDR3 DNA reads TGCGCCAGCAGCTTGGAAGGGGAACCTGGAAACACCATATATTTT.

This clone was detected only once. The V and J genes are TRBV30 and TRBJ1-1, with no clear D. V gave up 2 bases and J gave up 3 bases, with 4 bases separating them. This CDR3 region has 11 residues. Germline assignment: CDR1 GTSNPN and CDR2 SVGIG (reference sequence). The CDR3 loop reads CAWSFYTEAFF. The CDR3 DNA sequence: TGTGCCTGGAGTTTCTACACTGAAGCTTTCTTT. The whole variable domain, remainder taken from reference TRBV30 and TRBJ1-1, is SQTIHQWPATLVQPVGSPLSLECTVEGTSNPNLYWYRQAAGRGLQLLFYSVGIGQISSEVPQNLSASRPQDRQFILSSKKLLLSDSGFYLCAWSFYTEAFFGQGTRLTVV.

The rearrangement joins TRBV6-5 to TRBJ1-1, with D hard to call. The CDR3 sequence is 13 residues long. With 4 bases removed from V and 2 bases from J, the gap between germline ends came to 8 bases. Germline lookup yields CDR1 MNHEY and CDR2 SVGAGI. The CDR3 nucleotides are TGTGCCAGCAGTTCCGGTCCTAACACTGAAGCTTTCTTT. It is translated as CASSSGPNTEAFF.

A few counts support this clone. The rearrangement links TRBV7-7 to TRBJ2-2; 7 nucleotides align to TRBD1. CDR3 length: 14 amino acids. Germline trimming cut 5 bases from V and 7 bases from J; bases unmatched to any gene: 7. CDR1 is SSHAT, CDR2 FNYEAQ, per germline (reference sequence). CDR3 sequence (DNA): TGTGCCAGCAGCCTAACAGGGGTGAACGGGGAGCTGTTTTTT. Its translation is CASSLTGVNGELFF.

J is TRBJ2-1 and V is TRBV6-5; 12 bases fit TRBD2. The CDR3 spans 15 residues. V lost 5 bases and J lost 9; bases outside the gene matches: 8. From germline, CDR1 is MNHEY and CDR2 SVGAGI. CDR3 protein: CASSRLAGAPAEQFF. CDR3 sequence (DNA): TGTGCCAGCAGTAGACTAGCGGGAGCCCCCGCTGAGCAGTTCTTC.

The chain recombines TRBV9 with TRBJ1-1; TRBD1 aligns across 8 bases. The CDR3 loop spans 16 amino acids. Unmatched junction bases numbered 11, after V lost 3 bases and J lost 4 bases. Germline-derived CDR1 and CDR2 are SGDLS and YYNGEE. CDR3 DNA sequence: TGTGCCAGCAGCGCAACCGGGACAGGACCTAGCACTGAAGCTTTCTTT. This sequence encodes CASSATGTGPSTEAFF. Full variable domain (remainder filled in from reference TRBV9 and TRBJ1-1): DSGVTQTPKHLITATGQRVTLRCSPRSGDLSVYWYQQSLDQGLQFLIQYYNGEERAKGNILERFSAQQFPDLHSELNLSSLELGDSALYFCASSATGTGPSTEAFFGQGTRLTVV.

This chain joins TRBV28 and TRBJ1-6; 7 nucleotides align to TRBD1. With V trimmed by 8 bases and J by 14 bases, 6 bases remained unmatched. This CDR3 comprises 11 residues. Per germline, CDR1 MDHEN and CDR2 SYDVKM. The CDR3 coding sequence is TGTGCCAGCGCTCAGGGGGAGTCCCTCCACTTT. This encodes CASAQGESLHF.

The rearrangement joins TRBV28 to TRBJ1-2, with D uncertain. Germline V lookup: CDR1 MDHEN, CDR2 SYDVKM. V was pared by 5 bases and J by 7 bases, with 11 bases between. There are 12 residues in the CDR3. CDR3 DNA sequence: TGTGCCAGCAGTGGTCGCACTCCTGGCTACACCTTC. Translating gives CASSGRTPGYTF.

This chain connects TRBV28 to TRBJ1-2; the match to TRBD1 covers 7 bases. Germline V gives CDR1 MDHEN, CDR2 SYDVKM. The CDR3 is made up of 13 amino acids. The V and J ends lost 4 bases and 3 bases, in that order; junction bases with no gene match: 2. CDR3 sequence: CASSSQGDYGYTF. The CDR3 coding sequence is TGTGCCAGCAGTTCTCAGGGGGACTATGGCTACACCTTC.